This T cell receptor beta chain was sequenced during a study of shared clonotypes between healthy human individuals. Points from the study as a whole: Relative to memory subsets, naive subsets generally showed larger estimated richness. Large sequencing depth failed to make sorted-subset sequencing complete, rarefaction showed.

Germline V gene lookup returns CDR1 SGHVS and CDR2 FNYEAQ. The CDR3 runs 13 residues. V lost 6 bases and J 3 bases, leaving 11 bases between the germline ends. Clones were sequenced by immunoSEQ multiplex PCR, and TCRdb holds only the in-frame ones, with some missing. This sample has millions of clones, with more than 90% found just once. This clone appeared once. Its specificity is unknown. Material: naive CD4+ T cells sorted from blood. Subset meaning: CD45RA+ positively selected. The genes are TRBV7-6 and TRBJ2-5; no firm D call. The sequence was collected from a man between 18 and 35 years old in good health. The CDR3 sequence: CASSPEGKETQYF. The DNA for the CDR3 is TGTGCCAGCAGTCCAGAAGGGAAAGAGACCCAGTACTTC.